This T cell receptor (beta chain) is from a study of blood T cells in healthy people across ages. Broader study findings: Expanded clonotype shifts may have been confounded, as the donors had an unknown CMV status.

A sample-barcoded 5' primer and a J-beta primer mix were used in a second PCR of roughly 6 to 11 cycles. Each cDNA molecule was tagged by a template-switch adaptor with 12 random nucleotides. MiXCR was run by TCRdb on the 5' RACE reads, yielding one entry per CDR3 protein. The sample lists hundreds of thousands of distinct CDR3 sequences; 22% were seen once. The germline V gene encodes CDR1 SGHAT and CDR2 FQNNGV. This CDR3 is 15 amino acids long. The V and J ends lost 1 base and 7 bases, in that order; junction bases with no gene match: 10. Points on this clonotype: Antigen unknown.

Sequenced input: blood. This receptor was identified in a man aged 65-85 years in good health. The rearrangement links TRBV11-2 to TRBJ2-7; 7 bases line up with TRBD1. The CDR3 bases are TGTGCCAGCAGCTTAGTGGTTAGGGGGCGTGGGGAGCAGTACTTC. Translation gives CASSLVVRGRGEQYF.